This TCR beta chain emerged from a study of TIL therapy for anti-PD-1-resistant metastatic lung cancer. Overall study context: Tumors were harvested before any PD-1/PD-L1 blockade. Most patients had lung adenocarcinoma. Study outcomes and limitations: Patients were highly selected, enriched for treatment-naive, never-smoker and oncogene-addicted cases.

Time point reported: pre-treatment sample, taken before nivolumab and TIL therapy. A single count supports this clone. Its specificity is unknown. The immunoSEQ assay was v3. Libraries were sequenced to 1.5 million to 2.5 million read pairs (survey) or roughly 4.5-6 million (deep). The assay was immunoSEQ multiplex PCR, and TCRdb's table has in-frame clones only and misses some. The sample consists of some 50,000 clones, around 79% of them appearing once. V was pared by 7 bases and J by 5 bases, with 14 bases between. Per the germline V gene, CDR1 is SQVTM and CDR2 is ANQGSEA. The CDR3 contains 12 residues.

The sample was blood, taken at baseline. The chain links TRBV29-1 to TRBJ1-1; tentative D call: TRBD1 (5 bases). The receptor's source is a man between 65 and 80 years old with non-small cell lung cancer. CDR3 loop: CSALPQGTEAFF. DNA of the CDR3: TGCAGCGCCCTTCCCCAGGGAACTGAAGCTTTCTTT.